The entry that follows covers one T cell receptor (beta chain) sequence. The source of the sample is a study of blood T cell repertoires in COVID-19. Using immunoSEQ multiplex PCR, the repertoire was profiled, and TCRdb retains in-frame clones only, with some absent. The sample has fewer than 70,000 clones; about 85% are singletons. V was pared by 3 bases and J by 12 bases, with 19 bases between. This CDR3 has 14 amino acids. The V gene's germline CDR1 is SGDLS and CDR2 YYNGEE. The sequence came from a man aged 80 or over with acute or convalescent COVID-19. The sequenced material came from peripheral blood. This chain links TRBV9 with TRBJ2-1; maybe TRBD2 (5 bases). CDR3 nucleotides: TGTGCCAGCAGCGCAGTTGTAGTTCCCGCGGGGCAGTTCTTC. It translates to CASSAVVVPAGQFF.